The following is a TCR beta chain sequence with its context. This clone has more than one count but fewer than ten. Its target antigen remains unknown. No base quality values were provided; no much bigger clone lies one nucleotide off. This sample was included in a study of cytomegalovirus exposure and HLA in healthy donors (dated by TCRdb to 2016 to 2017). Background for the entire study: An earlier analysis of under 600 of the donors reported roughly 300 Gb of sequence data and 100 million to 140 million unique TCR beta sequences from about 180 million T cells. An early release covering roughly 600 HLA-typed donors comprised about 300 gigabases of sequencing data and approximately 80 million unique TCR sequences. Of the 300 to 450 genotyped donors, roughly 85% fell in the genetic ancestry cluster associated with self-reported Caucasian donors. The study aimed to test whether signatures of past pathogen exposure could be identified by cataloging public T cell receptors. Using immunosequencing, the study profiled T cell repertoires from 550 to 750 subjects and related those repertoires to cytomegalovirus serostatus. Besides the first cohort of roughly 700 subjects, a separate validation cohort made up of over a hundred different subjects was used. To predict cytomegalovirus infection status, the study combined high-throughput TCR immunosequencing, statistical association of individual TCRs with disease status, and machine learning. A later analysis re-analyzed previously published TCR beta repertoires from 650 to 800 donors and added high-resolution HLA genotyping to study TCR occurrence patterns. Rather than drawing on any new phenotypic data, the later analysis identified candidate immune exposures from TCR beta sequences and the way those sequences occurred across donors. To decide whether each TCR beta V gene segment behaved as functional or pseudogenic, an earlier analysis of nearly 600 of the donors relied on high-throughput TCR beta sequencing. Donor age, sex, ethnicity and CMV serostatus were compiled together with the repertoire data. Genome-wide SNP genotypes for about 65% of the roughly 700 donors were used in a later genetic analysis, which treated that subset as a discovery cohort. Every discovery cohort repertoire had been produced on one sequencing platform. HLA typing covered class I and class II loci at four-digit resolution. Typing coverage differed by locus: A, B, C, DRB1 and DQB1 were typed in roughly 629-630 donors, DQA1 in 500 to 550, DPA1 in 600 to 610, and DPB1 in approximately 450. About five DR-DQ haplotypes were treated as single units for association and clustering because of strong linkage in the cohort. On average, 235,054 unique TCR beta nucleotide sequences were sequenced per donor among 398 genotyped donors of the cohort, with around 19% of those sequences being non-productive.

The library was prepared using the immunoSEQ multiplex PCR assay. For the multiplex PCR, a mixture combining 60 forward primers for TCR Vbeta segments and 13 reverse primers for TCR Jbeta segments was used. The CDR3 region of rearranged TCR beta genes was amplified from genomic DNA by a multiplex PCR assay. The amplified TCR beta libraries were sequenced on the Illumina HiSeq System as 87-base-pair reads. The authors processed their data as follows. In a later analysis, roughly 80 million unique TCR beta chains were counted across the approximately 640 repertoires, and roughly 11 million of these chains were shared by at least two donors. Raw reads were error-corrected and collapsed into unique sequences with a nearest-neighbor algorithm that merged closely related sequences to remove PCR and sequencing errors. To assign V, D and J gene segments, CDR3 sequences were aligned to IMGT reference sequences. Each retained sequence needed at least a six-nucleotide match to both a V gene segment and a J gene segment. A rearrangement was called productive if the CDR3 had no stop codons and remained in frame with V and J, and every other rearrangement was called non-productive. Following IMGT convention, CDR3 was defined as the stretch from the second conserved V-encoded cysteine up to the conserved J-encoded phenylalanine. The earlier analysis of 587 of the donors excluded any sequence lacking an unambiguous match to a single V gene segment. An earlier analysis of a few hundred of the donors called V segments functional above 56.7% productive rearrangements and segregating when the between-donor standard deviation exceeded 5%. A statistical classification framework was built to diagnose cytomegalovirus status from the catalog of TCR beta chain sequences. V and J gene assignment, in a later analysis, came from comparing TCR nucleotide sequences with IMGT/GENE-DB human TR gene sequences. In a later analysis, CDR3 sequences and most-parsimonious VDJ recombination scenarios were assigned using the TCRdist pipeline. In a later analysis, each TCR beta chain was defined by its CDR3 amino acid sequence together with its V-gene family, and reads lacking a unique V-gene family were excluded. A later analysis removed roughly 590 highly shared, low-generation-probability nucleotide sequences to deal with suspected cross-contamination and a sequencing artifact. For each public chain, a later analysis derived a clonal expansion index from normalized ranks of inferred template counts within each repertoire. In a later analysis, generation probabilities were computed with a VDJ recombination model fitted to out-of-frame rearrangements, and the resulting probabilities were checked against IGoR. In a later analysis, hypergeometric tests were used to score TCR-TCR, TCR-HLA and TCR-CMV co-occurrence, with a repertoire-size bias correction applied to TCR pairs. In a later analysis, false discovery rates were estimated by permuting HLA or CMV assignments 20 times. In a later analysis, co-occurring TCRs were grouped using DBSCAN, and TCRdist sequence similarity was added for clustering within HLA-allele-positive subsets. For co-occurrence clustering, repertoires with fewer than 30,000 or more than 120,000 public chains were excluded, along with four to six repertoires with anomalous nucleotide sharing. TCRdb carries this immuneACCESS record with in-frame sequences only. Its versions omit some clonotypes, under half of them owing to an unresolved V gene in the studies checked, with the rest unexplained. That table supplies the V and J calls and clone size; D and trimming were determined from the DNA. In all, the sample holds some 120,000 clones, and approximately 61% of those were seen once. Together, the top ten hold roughly 1.6% of the sample.

The cohort consisted of 600 or so healthy bone marrow donors. At the time of sampling, all cohort members were nominally healthy, though unrecorded immune exposures were likely present. The donor tested CMV seropositive, placing the donor among the 250 to 350 seropositive members of the cohort. A peripheral blood sample was collected from each donor, and TCR beta sequencing was performed on peripheral blood mononuclear cells. Genomic DNA was extracted from the blood cell samples with the Qiagen DNeasy Blood Extraction Kit. Study-wide conclusions, independent of this receptor: Because some donors lacked HLA typing at each locus, the association tests relied only on the typed subset. In this cohort, only TCR beta chains were sequenced, and detectable features were limited by the absence of alpha or paired-chain data. Compared with equally common non-associated chains, HLA-associated TCR beta chains in a later analysis were more clonally expanded and had lower generation probabilities. A later genetic analysis associated a missense DCLRE1C variant with V-gene and J-gene trimming of TCR beta chains, and an independent cohort replicated the association. Compared with the 666-donor mean, donors in an Asian-associated ancestry cluster had fewer N-insertions in productive TCRs, according to a later genetic analysis. In an earlier analysis of fewer than 750 of the donors, most TCR beta V segments were observed in productive rearrangements about 87% or about 30% of the time, broadly matching IMGT annotations. A group of highly shared sequence variants was considered likely to be a technical artifact of the sequencing pipeline. Because counts were too low, roughly 17 rarely observed V segments, including chromosome 9 orphons, were left out of the earlier analysis of about 500 of the donors. CMV serostatus was the only immune exposure information available for the cohort. The study gave a list of under 200 TCR beta chains associated with cytomegalovirus. The classifier was reported to diagnose cytomegalovirus status with high specificity and sensitivity in both the original cohort and the validation cohort. Presence/absence analyses assumed roughly uniform sequencing depth across donors, an assumption that may not hold. In a later analysis, several top co-occurrence clusters were reported to appear linked to parvovirus B19, influenza, CMV and Epstein-Barr virus. In vitro tests confirmed that a few of the cytomegalovirus-associated TCR beta chains recognize cytomegalovirus antigens. A later analysis found that TCR association rates varied across HLA loci, with DRB1 alleles showing the most associated TCRs and HLA-C alleles the fewest. At a false discovery rate of 0.05, a later analysis linked around 17,000 TCR beta sequences to specific HLA alleles. A later analysis found that most CMV-associated TCR beta chains appeared HLA-restricted, with HLA associations seemingly driven largely by CMV exposure. Most TCR sequences were observed very rarely across donors, whereas some public TCRs were present in many individuals. A further reported finding was that TCR beta sequences accurately predicted the HLA-A and HLA-B alleles for most subjects in the first cohort. Correlated functional status among segregating V segments might reflect linkage disequilibrium, but an unknown experimental factor could not be ruled out. Strong co-occurrence of HLA alleles, especially DR and DQ, made assigning TCR associations to individual alleles difficult. It was suggested by the authors that the approach could potentially be generalized to other disease states and immunological phenotypes.

Sample: PBMCs. This sequence originates from a man younger than 40 in good health and CMV-seropositive.

The DNA sequence reads TGCGCCAGCAGCTTGGGTATGCAGGGTAACTATGGCTACACCTTC. Its coded protein is CASSLGMQGNYGYTF. The V and J segments used are TRBV5-1 and TRBJ1-2; the D gene is perhaps TRBD1, on 5 matching bases. In the germline V gene, CDR1 corresponds to SGHRS and CDR2 to YFSETQ. V is clipped by 0 bases and J by 1 base, and the sequence between their germline boundaries is 10 bases long. Including cysteine and phenylalanine, the CDR3 has 15 amino acids. Only the CDR3 portion is preserved as DNA: 45 bases, with reading frame beginning at the first base.